A single sample gave rise to the 27 T cell receptor beta chains below, sequenced in a study of T cell repertoires in cytomegalovirus infection. TCRdb analysed the reads with MiXCR anew, one entry per CDR3 protein. The repertoire holds under 350,000 distinct CDR3 sequences, with about 20% as singletons. No cognate antigen is known for these TCRs. The sample was cultured PBMCs, taken from culture after CMV antigen stimulation. The receptors shown here come from a human donor in good health (CMV status not recorded). Some clones in this sample may be carry-over from other donors' samples.

This clonotype has only a few counts. This chain links TRBV19 with TRBJ1-5; tentative D call: TRBD1 (6 bases). Germline V gene sequence: CDR1 LNHDA, CDR2 SQIVND (reference sequence). This CDR3 region has 13 residues. V was shortened by 9 bases and J by 4 bases, with 13 bases between the two germline ends. The CDR3 spells CASRGQPNQPQHF. The CDR3 DNA reads TGTGCCAGCAGAGGACAGCCAAATCAGCCCCAGCATTTT.

The sample holds a few counts of this clonotype. The chain combines TRBV27 with TRBJ2-6; D is possibly TRBD1 (5 bases). The germline V gene has CDR1 MNHEY and CDR2 SMNVEV (reference sequence). The CDR3 spans 16 residues. The V end was cut by 7 bases, the J end by 4 bases, with 17 bases between. The CDR3 nucleotides read TGTGCCAGCACCTCTCTAGGGGTAAGCGGGGCCAACGTCCTGACTTTC. It codes for CASTSLGVSGANVLTF.

V usage is TRBV27 and J usage is TRBJ2-1; 13 bases map to TRBD2. CDR1 is MNHEY, CDR2 SMNVEV, per germline (reference sequence). This CDR3 is built from 17 residues. The junction had 5 bases not matched to a gene; V was cut back by 4 bases and J by 2 bases. CDR3 region: CASSSWTSGRPYNEQFF. Written as DNA, the CDR3 is TGTGCCAGCAGTTCATGGACTAGCGGGAGACCCTACAATGAGCAGTTCTTC.

This clonotype has a handful of counts. This chain joins TRBV5-1 and TRBJ2-5, with D possibly matching TRBD1 (6 bases). In germline, CDR1 is SGHRS, CDR2 YFSETQ. V lost 0 bases, J lost 0 bases, and 9 bases lay in between. The CDR3 is made up of 15 amino acids. The CDR3 coding sequence is TGCGCCAGCAGCTTGGGCAGGGGTTACCAAGAGACCCAGTACTTC. Encoded protein: CASSLGRGYQETQYF.

This chain joins TRBV23-1 and TRBJ2-3; 7 bases are shared with TRBD1. TRBV23-1 is known as an ORF, though its function is uncertain. J was trimmed by 0 bases and V by 1 base; bases with no gene match: 7. This CDR3 has 17 amino acids. The CDR3 DNA reads TGCGCCAGCAGTCAATGGGACAGCGCATCAAGCACAGATACGCAGTATTTT. Translation gives CASSQWDSASSTDTQYF.

At least ten counts were recorded for this clonotype. The chain employs TRBV7-2 and TRBJ2-1; D not resolved. CDR1 is SGHTA and CDR2 is FQGNSA in the germline V gene. V gave up 3 bases and J gave up 0 bases, with 3 bases separating them. This CDR3 comprises 13 residues. The CDR3: CASSLNSYNEQFF. The CDR3 DNA reads TGTGCCAGCAGCTTGAACTCCTACAATGAGCAGTTCTTC.

This clonotype was observed a handful of times. This rearrangement joins TRBV12-3 or TRBV12-4 to TRBJ2-1; 8 bases are a match to TRBD1. The CDR3 is made up of 17 amino acids. V lost 0 bases to trimming and J lost 2 bases; unmatched junction nucleotides: 6. The CDR3 DNA reads as TGTGCCAGCAGTTTAGCTATTGGACAGGGAACCTACAATGAGCAGTTCTTC. Translated, it gives CASSLAIGQGTYNEQFF.

This clonotype was recorded many times. The rearrangement links TRBV7-2 to TRBJ2-1; 8 bases line up with TRBD2. The CDR3 has 15 amino acids. CDR1 is SGHTA, CDR2 FQGNSA, per germline. Trimming took 2 bases from V and 9 from J; bases not matched to a gene: 9. In DNA, the CDR3 is TGTGCCAGCAGCTTATTCCCCAGCGGGAGAGCTGAGCAGTTCTTC. Its protein is CASSLFPSGRAEQFF.

The chain has TRBV24-1 and TRBJ1-1; no clear D. The ends were cut back, 5 bases at V and 1 base at J, with 7 bases in the middle. This CDR3 contains 13 residues. Germline assignment: CDR1 KGHDR and CDR2 SFDVKD. The CDR3 DNA reads as TGTGCCACCAGTGCCAGTAAGAACACTGAAGCTTTCTTT. Residues: CATSASKNTEAFF.

This clonotype was seen many times. The V gene is TRBV11-2, the J gene TRBJ2-5; 7 nucleotides agree with TRBD1. V was clipped by 5 bases and J by 1 base; unmatched bases: 7. The CDR3 spans 15 residues. The germline gives CDR1 SGHAT, CDR2 FQNNGV. This CDR3 reads CASSKDRTSQETQYF. DNA for the CDR3: TGTGCCAGCAGCAAGGACAGGACGTCCCAAGAGACCCAGTACTTC.

This clonotype has ten or more counts. The rearrangement links TRBV29-1 to TRBJ1-2; 12 bases are shared with TRBD1. Germline CDR1 SQVTM, CDR2 ANQGSEA. The CDR3 has 15 amino acids. Trimming removed 6 bases from V and 5 bases from J; junction bases left unmatched: 10. DNA for the CDR3: TGCAGCGTCGTTACCGGGACAGGGGGCGAGTATGGCTACACCTTC. Translation: CSVVTGTGGEYGYTF. Complete variable domain (other parts from reference TRBV29-1 and TRBJ1-2): SAVISQKPSRDICQRGTSLTIQCQVDSQVTMMFWYRQQPGQSLTLIATANQGSEATYESGFVIDKFPISRPNLTFSTLTVSNMSPEDSSIYLCSVVTGTGGEYGYTFGSGTRLTVV.

In this sample, this clonotype turned up a few times. V is TRBV19 and J is TRBJ2-3; unclear D gene. Trimming removed 6 bases from V and 2 bases from J, with 6 bases in between. The CDR3 runs 12 residues. From germline, CDR1 is LNHDA and CDR2 SQIVND (reference sequence). CDR3: CASRALTDTQYF. The DNA of the CDR3 is TGTGCCAGTAGGGCCCTCACAGATACGCAGTATTTT.

This clonotype was observed a handful of times. This chain links TRBV6-1 with TRBJ1-5, with 9 bases lining up with TRBD1. Germline V gene sequence: CDR1 MNHNS, CDR2 SASEGT. With V trimmed by 1 base and J by 3 bases, 10 bases remained unmatched. This CDR3 is built from 18 residues. For the CDR3, the DNA is TGTGCCAGCAGTGAAGTCTTTGCGACAGGGGGGGACAATCAGCCCCAGCATTTT. This encodes CASSEVFATGGDNQPQHF.

J is TRBJ1-1 and V is TRBV5-6, with TRBD1 matching 7 bases. This CDR3 spans 15 amino acids. The germline V gene has CDR1 SGHDT and CDR2 YYEEEE. The V gene end was trimmed by 2 bases and the J gene end by 5 bases; junction bases not matched to a gene: 9. The CDR3 sequence: CASSFTGVQYTEAFF. The CDR3 bases are TGTGCCAGCAGCTTTACAGGGGTTCAGTATACTGAAGCTTTCTTT.

This clonotype was picked up many times. The chain carries TRBV6-1 and TRBJ2-7; 9 bases map to TRBD2. The germline gives CDR1 MNHNS, CDR2 SASEGT. The length of the CDR3 is 15 residues. V was clipped by 1 base and J by 1 base; unmatched bases: 2. CDR3 coding DNA: TGTGCCAGCAGTGAAGGCCTAGCGGGATCCTACGAGCAGTACTTC. Its translation: CASSEGLAGSYEQYF.

The chain is built from TRBV6-5 and TRBJ2-7, with 16 bases lining up with TRBD2. This CDR3 has 16 amino acids. Germline trimming cut 4 bases from V and 7 bases from J; bases unmatched to any gene: 7. The germline CDR1 and CDR2 sequences are MNHEY and SVGAGI. CDR3 DNA: TGTGCCAGCAGTTCGGGACTAGCGGGAGGGCCGTGGGAGCAGTACGTC. Amino acids: CASSSGLAGGPWEQYV.

This clonotype was seen repeatedly, ten times or more. CDR3 nucleotide sequence: TGTGCCAGCAGTGGCGGGTACGAGCAGTACTTC. Protein product: CASSGGYEQYF. The chain combines TRBV25-1 with TRBJ2-7; the D gene is possibly TRBD2 (5 bases). V was trimmed by 4 bases and J by 4 bases, leaving 5 bases between them. This CDR3 has 11 amino acids. The V gene's germline CDR1 is MGHDK and CDR2 SYGVNS.

The CDR3 sequence: CSVGLAGLEQFF. In nucleotides, the CDR3 is TGCAGCGTAGGACTAGCGGGACTTGAGCAGTTCTTC. The chain couples TRBV29-1 to TRBJ2-1; 12 nucleotides agree with TRBD2. CDR1 and CDR2 from the germline V gene are SQVTM and ANQGSEA. The V segment lost 6 bases and the J segment 9 bases; nucleotides outside the gene matches: 3. This CDR3 is built from 12 residues.

The chain combines TRBV7-6 with TRBJ2-1, with 13 bases aligning to TRBD2. The CDR3 is made up of 17 amino acids. Germline V lookup: CDR1 SGHVS, CDR2 FNYEAQ. Trimming at V came to 1 base and at J to 7 bases, leaving 7 bases not matched to a gene. The CDR3 DNA reads TGTGCCAGCAGCTTAGACCACGGACTAGCGGGAGCGAATGAGCAGTTCTTC. Protein: CASSLDHGLAGANEQFF. The full variable domain, rest sourced from reference TRBV7-6 and TRBJ2-1, is GAGVSQSPRYKVTKRGQDVALRCDPISGHVSLYWYRQALGQGPEFLTYFNYEAQQDKSGLPNDRFSAERPEGSISTLTIQRTEQRDSAMYRCASSLDHGLAGANEQFFGPGTRLTVL.

This chain joins TRBV11-2 and TRBJ2-1; 13 positions agree with TRBD2. This CDR3 comprises 18 residues. V lost 5 bases to trimming and J lost 2 bases; unmatched junction nucleotides: 9. Germline V gives CDR1 SGHAT, CDR2 FQNNGV. CDR3 region: CASSGTSGTTGTYNEQFF. The CDR3 DNA sequence: TGTGCCAGCAGCGGGACTAGCGGGACCACAGGAACCTACAATGAGCAGTTCTTC.

This clonotype was counted only a few times. This chain joins TRBV20-1 and TRBJ2-7; D ambiguous. Trimming left V 4 bases short and J 0 bases short, with 13 bases between. The CDR3 loop spans 14 amino acids. In germline, CDR1 is DFQATT, CDR2 SNEGSKA (reference sequence). The CDR3 sequence: CSAKAPHPSYEQYF. The CDR3, as DNA: TGCAGTGCTAAGGCCCCTCATCCCTCCTACGAGCAGTACTTC.

The genes are TRBV29-1 and TRBJ2-7; D is uncertain. The germline V gene has CDR1 SQVTM and CDR2 ANQGSEA. V shed 4 bases and J shed 4 bases, with 8 bases lying between them. The CDR3 runs to 11 residues. The CDR3 region has the DNA TGCAGCGTTGTGGCGGATTACGAGCAGTACGTC. As protein: CSVVADYEQYV.

This chain connects TRBV6-5 to TRBJ2-5, with 15 bases matching TRBD2. Germline assignment: CDR1 MNHEY and CDR2 SVGAGI. Trimming took 6 bases from V and 0 from J; bases not matched to a gene: 11. The CDR3 has 19 residues. The CDR3 DNA sequence: TGTGCCAGCAGCGCGACGGCGGGACTAGCGGGAGGAGACCAAGAGACCCAGTACTTC. Translation: CASSATAGLAGGDQETQYF.

The sample holds one count of this clonotype. A much larger clone lies a single base off, so this may be a read error. This chain uses TRBV6-8 with TRBJ1-4; TRBD1 aligns across 8 bases. Germline V gives CDR1 MNHGY, CDR2 SAAAGT. The CDR3 totals 16 residues. CDR3 protein: CTSTHPTGGRSGKLFF. The CDR3 region has the DNA TGTACCAGCACCCACCCCACAGGGGGAAGGTCAGGAAAACTGTTTTTT.

This clonotype showed up just a few times. The CDR3 region is CASSFGQNSPLHF. CDR3 DNA sequence: TGTGCCAGCAGTTTCGGCCAAAATTCACCCCTCCACTTT. V and J are TRBV12-3 or TRBV12-4 and TRBJ1-6; D remains unclear. V gave up 3 bases and J gave up 7 bases, with 7 bases separating them. This CDR3 is built from 13 residues.

This clonotype has a handful of counts. V is TRBV20-1 and J is TRBJ1-4; D gene uncertain. This CDR3 has 14 amino acids. The ends were cut back, 0 bases at V and 8 bases at J, with 13 bases in the middle. Germline loops: CDR1 DFQATT, CDR2 SNEGSKA (reference sequence). As DNA, the CDR3 is TGCAGTGCTAGAGATGTAGGGCTGGGCGAAAAACTGTTTTTT. Protein product: CSARDVGLGEKLFF.

This rearrangement joins TRBV7-6 to TRBJ2-2; 8 bases map to TRBD2. The CDR3 has 18 amino acids. Germline CDR1 SGHVS, CDR2 FNYEAQ. J gave up 3 bases and V 5 bases, and 14 bases lay outside the gene matches. This CDR3 reads CASSLGAAGAGDTGELFF. CDR3 in DNA: TGTGCCAGCAGCCTAGGGGCAGCGGGAGCGGGTGACACCGGGGAGCTGTTTTTT.